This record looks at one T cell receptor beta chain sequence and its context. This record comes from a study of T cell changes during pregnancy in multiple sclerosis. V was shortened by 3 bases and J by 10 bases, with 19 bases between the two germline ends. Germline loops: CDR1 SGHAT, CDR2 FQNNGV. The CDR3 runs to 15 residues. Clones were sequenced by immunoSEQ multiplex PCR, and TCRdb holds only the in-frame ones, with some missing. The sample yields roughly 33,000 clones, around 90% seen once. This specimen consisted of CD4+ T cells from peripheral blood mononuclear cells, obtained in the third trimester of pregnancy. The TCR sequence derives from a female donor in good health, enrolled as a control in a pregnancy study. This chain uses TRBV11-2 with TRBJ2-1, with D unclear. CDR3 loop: CASSFRSFGFREQFF. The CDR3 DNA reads TGTGCCAGCAGCTTTAGGTCGTTCGGGTTCCGAGAGCAGTTCTTC.